This TCR beta chain appears in the sequencing data of a study of blood T cells in healthy people across ages. Primers used in a second PCR of roughly 6 to 12 cycles were a sample-barcoded 5' primer and a J-beta primer mix. The template-switch adaptor, which had 12 random nucleotides, put a tag on each cDNA molecule. TCRdb fed the 5' RACE reads into MiXCR, producing one record per CDR3 protein. The table has 650,000 to 800,000 distinct CDR3 sequences, around 50% seen once. The V and J ends lost 5 bases and 0 bases, in that order; junction bases with no gene match: 9. Germline values: CDR1 SGHTA, CDR2 FQGNSA. The CDR3 spans 17 residues. In this sample, this clonotype turned up once.

The chain links TRBV7-2 to TRBJ2-7; 11 nucleotides align to TRBD2. The sequenced sample consisted of blood. The clonotype comes from an elderly woman in good health. As DNA, the CDR3 is TGTGCCAGCAGCCCAGGGGGACTAGCGGCCGTCTCCTACGAGCAGTACTTC. Protein sequence: CASSPGGLAAVSYEQYF.